The T cell receptor (beta chain) described here comes from a study of cytomegalovirus exposure and HLA in healthy donors. Findings and caveats of the study: Rare sequences made up most TCRs, while some public TCRs were found in many donors.

60 Vbeta and 13 Jbeta primers were used in PCR. This table comes from immunoSEQ multiplex PCR, and its TCRdb copy is limited to in-frame clones, with some not included. Among 110,000 to 150,000 clones listed, over 60% were seen once. CDR1 and CDR2 from the germline V gene are ENHRY and SYGVKD. The CDR3 runs to 13 residues. V was pared by 8 bases and J by 5 bases, with 8 bases of the junction left unmatched. This clone was detected a few times. Its matching antigen is unknown. Sequenced material: PBMCs. The TCR sequence derives from a woman aged 40 to 55 in good health and CMV-seronegative. V usage is TRBV10-3 and J usage is TRBJ1-1, with TRBD1 matching 7 bases. The CDR3 bases are TGTGCCATCGCAACTCAGGGGGGAACTGAAGCTTTCTTT. This sequence encodes CAIATQGGTEAFF.